This T cell receptor (beta chain) comes out of a study of T cell responses to AZD1222 COVID-19 vaccine. Study-level points and caveats: Across spike, vaccine-associated CD4 TCRs were found, dominant at 160-218 and 743-854.

This CDR3 comprises 14 residues. Trimming at V came to 5 bases and at J to 2 bases, leaving 6 bases not matched to a gene. CDR1 and CDR2 (germline): SGHTA, FQGNSA. TCRdb keeps only in-frame clones here, not all; method: immunoSEQ multiplex PCR. The sample carries under 200,000 clones, about 91% recorded once. About this clone: Its specificity is not known.

The specimen comprised peripheral blood, sampled on day 0 of AZD1222 vaccination. The clonotype comes from an adult in good health. V gene TRBV7-2 combines with J gene TRBJ2-7; 7 nucleotides line up with TRBD1. CDR3 coding DNA: TGTGCCAGCAGCATCCGGGACAGAACCTACGAGCAGTACTTC. This sequence encodes CASSIRDRTYEQYF. Combining the CDR3 with reference TRBV7-2 and TRBJ2-7 gives the whole variable domain GAGVSQSPSNKVTEKGKDVELRCDPISGHTALYWYRQSLGQGLEFLIYFQGNSAPDKSGLPSDRFSAERTGGSVSTLTIQRTQQEDSAVYLCASSIRDRTYEQYFGPGTRLTVT.